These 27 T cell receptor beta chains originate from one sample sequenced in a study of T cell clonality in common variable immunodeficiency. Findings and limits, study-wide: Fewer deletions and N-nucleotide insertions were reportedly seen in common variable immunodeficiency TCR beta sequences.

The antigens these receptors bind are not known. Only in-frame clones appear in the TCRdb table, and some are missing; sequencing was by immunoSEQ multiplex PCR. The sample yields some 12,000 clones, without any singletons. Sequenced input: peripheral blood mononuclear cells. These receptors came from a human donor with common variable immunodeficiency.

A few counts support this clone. The CDR3 loop reads CASSEQGRSPLHF. CDR3 DNA, as far as it was read: TGTGCCAGCAGTGAACAGGGAAGGTCACCC. The chain combines TRBV2 with TRBJ1-6; possible D gene TRBD1, 5 bases. The CDR3 end is not reached by the read, which stops 3 residues before it; the germline J gene fills it in. This CDR3 comprises 13 residues. V lost 2 bases, J lost 10 bases, and 9 bases lay in between. Germline V gene lookup returns CDR1 SNHLY and CDR2 FYNNEI. The variable domain in full, with the rest retrieved from reference TRBV2 and TRBJ1-6, is EPEVTQTPSHQVTQMGQEVILRCVPISNHLYFYWYRQILGQKVEFLVSFYNNEISEKSEIFDDQFSVERPDGSNFTLKIRSTKLEDSAMYFCASSEQGRSPLHFGNGTRLTVT.

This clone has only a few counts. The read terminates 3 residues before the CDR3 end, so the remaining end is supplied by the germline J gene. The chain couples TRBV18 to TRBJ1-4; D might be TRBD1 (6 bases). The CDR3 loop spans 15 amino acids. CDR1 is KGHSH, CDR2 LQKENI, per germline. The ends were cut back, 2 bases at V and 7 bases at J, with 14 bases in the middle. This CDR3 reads CASSPATGGGEKLFF. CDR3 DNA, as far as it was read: TGTGCCAGCTCACCAGCGACAGGAGGAGGTGAAAAA.

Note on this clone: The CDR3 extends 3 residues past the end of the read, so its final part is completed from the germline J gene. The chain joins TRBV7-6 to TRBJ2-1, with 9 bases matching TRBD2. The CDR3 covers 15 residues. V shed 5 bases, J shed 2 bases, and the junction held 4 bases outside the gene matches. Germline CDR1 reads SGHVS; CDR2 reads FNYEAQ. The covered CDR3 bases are TGTGCCAGCAGCGCCCAGCGGGGGGCCTACAATGAG. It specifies CASSAQRGAYNE. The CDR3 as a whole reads CASSAQRGAYNEQFF.

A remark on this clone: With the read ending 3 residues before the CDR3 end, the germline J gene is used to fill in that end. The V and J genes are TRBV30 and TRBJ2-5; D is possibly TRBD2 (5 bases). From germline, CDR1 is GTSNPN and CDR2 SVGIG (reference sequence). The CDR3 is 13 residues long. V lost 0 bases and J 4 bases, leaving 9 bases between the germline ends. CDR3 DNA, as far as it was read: TGTGCCTGGAGTGTAGTAGCGAGAGAGACC. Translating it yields CAWSVVARET. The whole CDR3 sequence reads CAWSVVARETQYF.

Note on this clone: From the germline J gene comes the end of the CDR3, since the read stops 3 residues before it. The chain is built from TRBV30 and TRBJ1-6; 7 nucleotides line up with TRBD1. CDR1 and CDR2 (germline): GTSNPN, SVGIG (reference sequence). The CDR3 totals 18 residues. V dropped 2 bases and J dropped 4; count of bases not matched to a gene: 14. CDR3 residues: CAWSPPTYPGQYNSPLHF. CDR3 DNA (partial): TGTGCCTGGAGTCCACCAACTTATCCGGGACAGTATAATTCACCC.

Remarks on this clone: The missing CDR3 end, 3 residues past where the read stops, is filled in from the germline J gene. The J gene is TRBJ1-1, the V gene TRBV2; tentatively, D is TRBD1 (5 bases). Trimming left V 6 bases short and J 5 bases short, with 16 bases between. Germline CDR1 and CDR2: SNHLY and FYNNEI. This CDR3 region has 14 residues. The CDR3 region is CASRTDSLITEAFF. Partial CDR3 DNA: TGTGCCAGCAGGACCGACAGCCTCATTACTGAA.

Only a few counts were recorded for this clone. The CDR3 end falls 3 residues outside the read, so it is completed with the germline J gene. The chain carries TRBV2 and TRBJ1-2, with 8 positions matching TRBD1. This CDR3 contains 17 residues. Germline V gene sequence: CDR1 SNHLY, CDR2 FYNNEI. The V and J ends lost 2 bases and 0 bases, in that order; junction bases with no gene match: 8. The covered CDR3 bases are TGTGCCAGCAGTGAAAGGGCAGGGGGCCATTCTAACTATGGC. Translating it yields CASSERAGGHSNYG. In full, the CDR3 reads CASSERAGGHSNYGYTF.

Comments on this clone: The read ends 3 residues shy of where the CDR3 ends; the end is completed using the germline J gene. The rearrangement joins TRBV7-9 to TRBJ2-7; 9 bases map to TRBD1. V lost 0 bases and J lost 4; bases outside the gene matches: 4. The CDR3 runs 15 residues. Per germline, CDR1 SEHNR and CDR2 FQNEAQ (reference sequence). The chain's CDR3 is CASSLAWDRAYEQYF. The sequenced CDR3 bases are TGTGCCAGCAGCTTAGCTTGGGACAGGGCTTACGAG.

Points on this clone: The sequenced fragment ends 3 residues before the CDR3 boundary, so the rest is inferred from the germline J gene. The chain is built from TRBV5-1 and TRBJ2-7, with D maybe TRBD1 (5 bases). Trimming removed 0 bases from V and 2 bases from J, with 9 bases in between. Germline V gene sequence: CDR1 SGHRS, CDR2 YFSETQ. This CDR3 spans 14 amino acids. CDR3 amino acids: CASSLGQLTYEQYF. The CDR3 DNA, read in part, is TGCGCCAGCAGCTTGGGACAGCTAACCTACGAG.

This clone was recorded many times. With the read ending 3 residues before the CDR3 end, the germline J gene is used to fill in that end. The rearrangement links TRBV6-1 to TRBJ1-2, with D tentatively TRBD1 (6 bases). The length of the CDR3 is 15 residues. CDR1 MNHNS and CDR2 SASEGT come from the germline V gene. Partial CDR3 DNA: TGTGCCAGCAGTGAAGCGCGGGGGGCTCGAGAAGGC. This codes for CASSEARGAREG. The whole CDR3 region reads CASSEARGAREGYTF.

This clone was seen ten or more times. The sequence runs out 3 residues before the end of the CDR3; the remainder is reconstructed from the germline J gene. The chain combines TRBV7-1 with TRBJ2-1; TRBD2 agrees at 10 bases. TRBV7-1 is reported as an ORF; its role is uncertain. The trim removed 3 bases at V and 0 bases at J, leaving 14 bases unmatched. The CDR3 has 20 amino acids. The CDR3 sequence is CASSSPRGTSVISSYNEQFF. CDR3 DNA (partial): TGTGCCAGCAGCTCTCCCCGGGGGACTAGCGTAATCAGCTCCTACAATGAG.

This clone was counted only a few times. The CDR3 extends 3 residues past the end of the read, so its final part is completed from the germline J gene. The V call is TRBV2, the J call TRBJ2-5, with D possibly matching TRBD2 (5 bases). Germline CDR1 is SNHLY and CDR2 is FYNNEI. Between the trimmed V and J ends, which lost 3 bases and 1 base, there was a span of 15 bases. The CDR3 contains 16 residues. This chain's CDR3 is CASSEASRVLQETQYF. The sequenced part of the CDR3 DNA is TGTGCCAGCAGTGAGGCCTCGAGGGTTCTCCAAGAGACC.

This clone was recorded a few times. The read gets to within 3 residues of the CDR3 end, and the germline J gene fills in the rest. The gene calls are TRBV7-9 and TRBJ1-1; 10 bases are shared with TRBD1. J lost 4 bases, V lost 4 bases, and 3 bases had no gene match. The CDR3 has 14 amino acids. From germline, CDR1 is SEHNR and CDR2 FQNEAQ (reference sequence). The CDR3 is CASSWDRGSTEAFF. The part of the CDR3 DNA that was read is TGTGCCAGCAGCTGGGACAGGGGAAGCACTGAA.

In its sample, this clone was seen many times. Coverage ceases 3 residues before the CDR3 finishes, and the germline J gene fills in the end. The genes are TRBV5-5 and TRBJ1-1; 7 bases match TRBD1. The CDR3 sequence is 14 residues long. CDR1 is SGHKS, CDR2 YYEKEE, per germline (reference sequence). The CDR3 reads CASSGNGQARGAFF. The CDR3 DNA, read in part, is TGTGCCAGCAGTGGAAACGGACAGGCCCGAGGA. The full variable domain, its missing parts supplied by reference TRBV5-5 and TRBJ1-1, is DAGVTQSPTHLIKTRGQQVTLRCSPISGHKSVSWYQQVLGQGPQFIFQYYEKEERGRGNFPDRFSARQFPNYSSELNVNALLLGDSALYLCASSGNGQARGAFFGQGTRLTVV.

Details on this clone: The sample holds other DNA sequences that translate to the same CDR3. The CDR3 is CASSPSVDTEAFF. The sequenced CDR3 bases are TGTGCCAGCTCACCCTCGGTTGACACTGAA. The chain combines TRBV18 with TRBJ1-1; D call uncertain. The observed sequence ends 3 residues before the CDR3 terminus, with the missing tail filled in from the germline J gene. This CDR3 contains 13 residues. Germline V gene data show CDR1 as KGHSH and CDR2 as LQKENI. Deletions cut 3 bases from V and 3 bases from J, with 8 bases between. The whole variable domain, remainder taken from reference TRBV18 and TRBJ1-1, is NAGVMQNPRHLVRRRGQEARLRCSPMKGHSHVYWYRQLPEEGLKFMVYLQKENIIDESGMPKERFSAEFPKEGPSILRIQQVVRGDSAAYFCASSPSVDTEAFFGQGTRLTVV.

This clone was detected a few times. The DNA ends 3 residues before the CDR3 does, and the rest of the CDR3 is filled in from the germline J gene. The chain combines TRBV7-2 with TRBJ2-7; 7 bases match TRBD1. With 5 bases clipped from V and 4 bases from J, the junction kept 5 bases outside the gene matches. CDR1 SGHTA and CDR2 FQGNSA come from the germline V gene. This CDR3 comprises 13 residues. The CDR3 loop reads CASSRQGAYEQYF. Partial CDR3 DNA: TGTGCCAGCAGCCGACAGGGCGCGTACGAG. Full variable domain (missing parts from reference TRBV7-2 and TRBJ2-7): GAGVSQSPSNKVTEKGKDVELRCDPISGHTALYWYRQSLGQGLEFLIYFQGNSAPDKSGLPSDRFSAERTGGSVSTLTIQRTQQEDSAVYLCASSRQGAYEQYFGPGTRLTVT.

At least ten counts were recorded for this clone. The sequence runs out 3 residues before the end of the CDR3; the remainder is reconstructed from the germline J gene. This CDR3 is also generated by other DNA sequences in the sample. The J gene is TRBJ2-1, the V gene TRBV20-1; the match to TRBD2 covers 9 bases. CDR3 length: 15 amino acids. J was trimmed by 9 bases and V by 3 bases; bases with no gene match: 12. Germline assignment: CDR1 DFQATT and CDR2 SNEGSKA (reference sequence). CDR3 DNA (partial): TGCAGTGCTAGGAAGCCGGGACTAGCAGTGGGTGAG. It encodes CSARKPGLAVGE. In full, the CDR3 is CSARKPGLAVGEQFF.

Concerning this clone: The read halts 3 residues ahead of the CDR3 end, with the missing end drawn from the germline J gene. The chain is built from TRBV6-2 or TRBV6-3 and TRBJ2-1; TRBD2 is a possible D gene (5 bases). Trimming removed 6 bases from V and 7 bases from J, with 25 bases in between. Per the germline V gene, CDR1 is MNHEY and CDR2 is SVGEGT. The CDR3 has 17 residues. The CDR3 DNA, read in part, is TGTGCCAGCAGCGAGATGGCGGCCGGGGTGAGGCTGAATGAG. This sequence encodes CASSEMAAGVRLNE. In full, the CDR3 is CASSEMAAGVRLNEQFF.

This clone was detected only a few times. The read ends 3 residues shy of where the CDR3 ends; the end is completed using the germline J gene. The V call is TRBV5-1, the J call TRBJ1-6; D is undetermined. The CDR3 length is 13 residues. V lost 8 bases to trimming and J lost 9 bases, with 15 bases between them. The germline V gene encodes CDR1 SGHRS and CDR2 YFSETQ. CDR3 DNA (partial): TGCGCCAGGATACATAAACCCCCTTCACCC. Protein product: CARIHKPPSP. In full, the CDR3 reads CARIHKPPSPLHF.

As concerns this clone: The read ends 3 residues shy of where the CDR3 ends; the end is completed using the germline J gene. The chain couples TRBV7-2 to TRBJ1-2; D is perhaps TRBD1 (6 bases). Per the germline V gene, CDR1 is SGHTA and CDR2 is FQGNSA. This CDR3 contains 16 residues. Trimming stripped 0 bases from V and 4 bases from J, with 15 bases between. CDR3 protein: CASSLARGAASYGYTF. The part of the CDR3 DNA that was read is TGTGCCAGCAGCTTAGCGCGGGGGGCGGCTAGCTATGGC.

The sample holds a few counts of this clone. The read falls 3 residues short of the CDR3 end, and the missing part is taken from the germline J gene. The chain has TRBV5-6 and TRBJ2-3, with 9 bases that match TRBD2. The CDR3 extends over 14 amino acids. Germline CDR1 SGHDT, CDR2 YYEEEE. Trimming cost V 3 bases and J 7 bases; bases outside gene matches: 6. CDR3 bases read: TGTGCCAGCAGCTCCCCTAGCGGGACTAATACG. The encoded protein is CASSSPSGTNT. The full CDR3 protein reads CASSSPSGTNTQYF.

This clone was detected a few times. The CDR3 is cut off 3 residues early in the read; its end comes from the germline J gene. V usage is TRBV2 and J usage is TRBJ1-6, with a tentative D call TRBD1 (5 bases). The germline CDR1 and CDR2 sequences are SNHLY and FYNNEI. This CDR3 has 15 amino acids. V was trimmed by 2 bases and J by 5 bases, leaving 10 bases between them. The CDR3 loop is CASSERQGNNSPLHF. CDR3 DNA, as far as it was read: TGTGCCAGCAGTGAAAGGCAGGGCAATAATTCACCC.

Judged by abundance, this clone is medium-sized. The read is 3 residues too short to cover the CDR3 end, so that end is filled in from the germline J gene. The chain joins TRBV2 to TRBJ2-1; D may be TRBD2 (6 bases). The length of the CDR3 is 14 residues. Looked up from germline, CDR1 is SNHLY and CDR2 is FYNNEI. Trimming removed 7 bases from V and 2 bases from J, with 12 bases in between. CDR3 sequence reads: CASKGDLTYNEQFF. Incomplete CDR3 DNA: TGTGCCAGCAAAGGGGACTTAACCTACAATGAG.

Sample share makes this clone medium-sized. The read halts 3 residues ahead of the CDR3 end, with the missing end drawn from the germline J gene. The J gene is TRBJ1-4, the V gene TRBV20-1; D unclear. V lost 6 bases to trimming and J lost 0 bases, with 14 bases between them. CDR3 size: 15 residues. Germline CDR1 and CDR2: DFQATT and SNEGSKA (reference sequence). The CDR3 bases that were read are TGCAGTGCCCACAAACCGGGTACAACTAATGAAAAA. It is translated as CSAHKPGTTNEK. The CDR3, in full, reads CSAHKPGTTNEKLFF.

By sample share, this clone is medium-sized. The CDR3 sequence: CASSIGPYNEQFF. Partial CDR3 DNA: TGTGCCAGTAGTATAGGGCCGTACAATGAG. The chain is built from TRBV19 and TRBJ2-1, with D unresolved. The read ends 3 residues shy of where the CDR3 ends; the end is completed using the germline J gene. The V gene's germline CDR1 is LNHDA and CDR2 SQIVND (reference sequence). V gave up 1 base and J gave up 4 bases, with 5 bases separating them. There are 13 residues in the CDR3.

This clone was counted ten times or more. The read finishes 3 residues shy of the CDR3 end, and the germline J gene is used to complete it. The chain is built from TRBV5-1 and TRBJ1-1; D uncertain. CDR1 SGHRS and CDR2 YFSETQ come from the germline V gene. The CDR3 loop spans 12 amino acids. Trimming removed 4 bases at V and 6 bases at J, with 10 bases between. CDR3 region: CASSAGWAEAFF. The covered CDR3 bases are TGCGCCAGCAGCGCGGGGTGGGCTGAA.

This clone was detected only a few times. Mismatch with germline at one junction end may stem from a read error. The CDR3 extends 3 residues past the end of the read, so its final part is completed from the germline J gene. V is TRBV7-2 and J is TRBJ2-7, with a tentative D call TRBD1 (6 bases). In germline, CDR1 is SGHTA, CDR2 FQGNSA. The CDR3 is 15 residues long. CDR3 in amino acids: CASTLVQGSSYEQYF. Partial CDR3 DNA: TGTGCCAGCACCTTAGTCCAGGGGAGCTCCTACGAG.